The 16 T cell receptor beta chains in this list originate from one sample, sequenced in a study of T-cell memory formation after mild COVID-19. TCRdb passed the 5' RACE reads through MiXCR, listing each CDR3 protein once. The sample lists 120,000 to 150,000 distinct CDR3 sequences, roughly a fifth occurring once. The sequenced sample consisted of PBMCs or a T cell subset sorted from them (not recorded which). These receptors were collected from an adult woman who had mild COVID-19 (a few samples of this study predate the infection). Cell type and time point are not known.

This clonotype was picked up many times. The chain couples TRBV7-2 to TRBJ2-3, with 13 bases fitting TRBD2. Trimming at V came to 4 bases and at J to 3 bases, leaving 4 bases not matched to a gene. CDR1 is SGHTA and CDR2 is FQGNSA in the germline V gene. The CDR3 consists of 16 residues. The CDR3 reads CASSSRTSGRTDTQYF. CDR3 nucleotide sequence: TGTGCCAGCAGCTCTAGGACTAGCGGGAGAACAGATACGCAGTATTTT. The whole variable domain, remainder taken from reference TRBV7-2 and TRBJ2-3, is GAGVSQSPSNKVTEKGKDVELRCDPISGHTALYWYRQSLGQGLEFLIYFQGNSAPDKSGLPSDRFSAERTGGSVSTLTIQRTQQEDSAVYLCASSSRTSGRTDTQYFGPGTRLTVL.

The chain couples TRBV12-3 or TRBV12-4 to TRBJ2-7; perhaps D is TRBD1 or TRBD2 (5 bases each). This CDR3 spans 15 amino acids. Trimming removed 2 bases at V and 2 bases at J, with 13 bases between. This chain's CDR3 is CASSLRRGVAYEQYF. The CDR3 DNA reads TGTGCCAGCAGTTTAAGGCGAGGGGTCGCCTACGAGCAGTACTTC.

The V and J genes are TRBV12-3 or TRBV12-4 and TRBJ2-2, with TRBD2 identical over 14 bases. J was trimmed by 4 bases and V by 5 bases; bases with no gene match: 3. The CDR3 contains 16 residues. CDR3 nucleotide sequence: TGTGCCAGCAGTGCAGGGACTAGCGGGAGCACCGGGGAGCTGTTTTTT. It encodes CASSAGTSGSTGELFF.

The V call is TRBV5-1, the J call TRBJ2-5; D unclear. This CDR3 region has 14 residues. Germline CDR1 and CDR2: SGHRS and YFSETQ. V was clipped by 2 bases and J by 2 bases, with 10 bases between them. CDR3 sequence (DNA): TGCGCCAGCAGCTTATTTGGTTTACAAGAGACCCAGTACTTC. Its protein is CASSLFGLQETQYF.

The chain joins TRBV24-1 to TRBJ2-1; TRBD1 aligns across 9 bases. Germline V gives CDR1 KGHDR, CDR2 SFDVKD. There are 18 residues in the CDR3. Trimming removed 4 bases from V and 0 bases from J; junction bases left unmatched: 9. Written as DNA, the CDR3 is TGTGCCACCAGTGACCTTGCCTCGACAGGGGGCTCCTACAATGAGCAGTTCTTC. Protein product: CATSDLASTGGSYNEQFF.

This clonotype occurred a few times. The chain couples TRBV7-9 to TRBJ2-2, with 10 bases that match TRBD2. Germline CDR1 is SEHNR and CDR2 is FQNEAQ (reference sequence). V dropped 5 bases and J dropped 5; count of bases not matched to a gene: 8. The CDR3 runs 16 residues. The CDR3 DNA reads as TGTGCCAGCAGCCCGAGGGGACTAGCGCCAACCGGGGAGCTGTTTTTT. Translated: CASSPRGLAPTGELFF.

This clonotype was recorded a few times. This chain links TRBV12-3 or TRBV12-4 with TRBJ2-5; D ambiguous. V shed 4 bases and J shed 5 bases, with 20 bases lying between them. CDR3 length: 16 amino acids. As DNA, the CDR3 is TGTGCCAGCAGTTCAATCCTTGTTTGGCCCCGGGAGACCCAGTACTTC. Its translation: CASSSILVWPRETQYF.

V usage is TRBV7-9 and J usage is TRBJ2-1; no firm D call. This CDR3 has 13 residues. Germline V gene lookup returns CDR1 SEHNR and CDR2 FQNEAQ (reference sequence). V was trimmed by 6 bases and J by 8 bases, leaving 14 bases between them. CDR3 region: CASSPMQAHEQFF. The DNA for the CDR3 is TGTGCCAGCAGTCCCATGCAGGCCCATGAGCAGTTCTTC.

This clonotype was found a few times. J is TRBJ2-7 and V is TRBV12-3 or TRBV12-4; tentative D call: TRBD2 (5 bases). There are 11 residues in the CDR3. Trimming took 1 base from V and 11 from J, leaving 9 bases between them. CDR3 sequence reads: CASSLGSREYF. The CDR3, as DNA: TGTGCCAGCAGTTTAGGCTCGAGGGAGTACTTC.

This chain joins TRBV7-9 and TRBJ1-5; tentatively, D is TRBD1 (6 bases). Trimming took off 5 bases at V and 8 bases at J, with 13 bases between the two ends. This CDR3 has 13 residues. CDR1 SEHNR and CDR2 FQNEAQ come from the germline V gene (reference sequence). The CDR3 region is CASSQQGEEPQHF. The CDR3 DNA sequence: TGTGCCAGCAGCCAACAGGGAGAGGAGCCCCAGCATTTT.

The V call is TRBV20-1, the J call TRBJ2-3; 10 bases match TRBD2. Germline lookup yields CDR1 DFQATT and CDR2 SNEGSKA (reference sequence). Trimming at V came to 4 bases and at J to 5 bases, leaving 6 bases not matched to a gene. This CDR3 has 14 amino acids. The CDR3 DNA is TGCAGTGCTAAAGCGGGGGGGCGTGGAGATACGCAGTATTTT. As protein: CSAKAGGRGDTQYF.

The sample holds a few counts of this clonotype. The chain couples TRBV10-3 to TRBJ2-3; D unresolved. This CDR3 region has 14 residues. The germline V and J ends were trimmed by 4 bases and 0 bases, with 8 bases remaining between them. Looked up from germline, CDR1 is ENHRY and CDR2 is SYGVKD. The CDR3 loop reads CAISGRRSTDTQYF. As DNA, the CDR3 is TGTGCCATCAGTGGTCGCAGAAGCACAGATACGCAGTATTTT.

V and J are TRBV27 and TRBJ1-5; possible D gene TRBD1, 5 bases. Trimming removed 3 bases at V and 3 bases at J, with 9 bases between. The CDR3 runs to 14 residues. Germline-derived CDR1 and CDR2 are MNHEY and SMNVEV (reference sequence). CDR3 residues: CASSFSGPNQPQHF. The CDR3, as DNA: TGTGCCAGCAGTTTTTCGGGGCCCAATCAGCCCCAGCATTTT.

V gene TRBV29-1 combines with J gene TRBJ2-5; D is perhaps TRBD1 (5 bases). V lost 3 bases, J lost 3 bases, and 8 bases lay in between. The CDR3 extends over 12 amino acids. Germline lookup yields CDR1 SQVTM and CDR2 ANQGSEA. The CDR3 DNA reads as TGCAGCGTTGAGCCGACAGAAGAGACCCAGTACTTC. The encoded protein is CSVEPTEETQYF.

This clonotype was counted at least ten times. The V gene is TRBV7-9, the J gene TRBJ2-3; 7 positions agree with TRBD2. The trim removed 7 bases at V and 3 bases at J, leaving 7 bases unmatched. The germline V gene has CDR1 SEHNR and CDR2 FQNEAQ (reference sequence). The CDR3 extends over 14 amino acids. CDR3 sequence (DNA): TGTGCCAGCACCCTCGCCGGGGGGACAGATACGCAGTATTTT. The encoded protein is CASTLAGGTDTQYF.

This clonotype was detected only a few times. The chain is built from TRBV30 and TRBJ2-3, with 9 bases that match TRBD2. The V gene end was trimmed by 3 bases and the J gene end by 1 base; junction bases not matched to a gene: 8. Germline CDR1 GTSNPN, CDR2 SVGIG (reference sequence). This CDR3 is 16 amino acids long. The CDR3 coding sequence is TGTGCCTGGAGGTCGTTCTGGACTAGCGGCACAGATACGCAGTATTTT. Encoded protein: CAWRSFWTSGTDTQYF.